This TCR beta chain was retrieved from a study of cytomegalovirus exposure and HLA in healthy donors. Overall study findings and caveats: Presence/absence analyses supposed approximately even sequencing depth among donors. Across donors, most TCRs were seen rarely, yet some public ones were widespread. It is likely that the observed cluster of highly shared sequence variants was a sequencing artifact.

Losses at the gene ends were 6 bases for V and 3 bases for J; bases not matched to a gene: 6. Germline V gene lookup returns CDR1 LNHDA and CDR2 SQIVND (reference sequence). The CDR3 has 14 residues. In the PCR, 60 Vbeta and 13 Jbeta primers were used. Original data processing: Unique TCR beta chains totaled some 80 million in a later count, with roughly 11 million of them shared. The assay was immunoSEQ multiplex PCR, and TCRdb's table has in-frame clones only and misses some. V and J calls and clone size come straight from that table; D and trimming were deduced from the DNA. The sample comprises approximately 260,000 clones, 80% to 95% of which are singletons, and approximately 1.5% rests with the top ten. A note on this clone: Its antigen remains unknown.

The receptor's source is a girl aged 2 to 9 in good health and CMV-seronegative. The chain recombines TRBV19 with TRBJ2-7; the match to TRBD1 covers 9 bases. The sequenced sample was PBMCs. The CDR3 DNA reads TGTGCCAGTAGCCAGGGGACAGGGCTCTACGAGCAGTACTTC. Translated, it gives CASSQGTGLYEQYF.